These 27 T cell receptor beta chains originate from one sample sequenced in a study of cytomegalovirus exposure and HLA in healthy donors. The PCR had 60 Vbeta and 13 Jbeta primers. The repertoire was sequenced with immunoSEQ multiplex PCR; TCRdb's copy has only in-frame clones and lacks some. The table lists more than 150,000 clones, around 75% of them singletons, with less than 6% in the top ten. Sequences were obtained from PBMCs. The receptors stem from a woman aged 25 to 45 in good health and CMV-seropositive.

The chain combines TRBV21-1 with TRBJ1-1; the table's D call, TRBD1, was not checked against the DNA. TRBV21-1 is a pseudogene. The CDR3 spans 12 residues. The CDR3 spells CASSAQGTEAFF. The DNA for the CDR3 is TGTGCCAGCAGCGCACAGGGGACTGAAGCTTTCTTT.

This clone was detected only once. The gene calls are TRBV19 and TRBJ2-7, with 8 bases lining up with TRBD1. Germline V gives CDR1 LNHDA, CDR2 SQIVND (reference sequence). The ends lost 5 bases at V and 4 bases at J; junction bases unmatched: 16. The CDR3 totals 17 residues. DNA for the CDR3: TGTGCCAGTAGTCAAGCCCGGGGACAGGCAGAATGGTACGAGCAGTACTTC. The encoded protein is CASSQARGQAEWYEQYF.

The V call is TRBV29-1, the J call TRBJ2-7; 14 nucleotides match TRBD2. CDR3 length: 15 amino acids. Trimming removed 6 bases from V and 6 bases from J; junction bases left unmatched: 10. Germline loops: CDR1 SQVTM, CDR2 ANQGSEA. CDR3 sequence: CSVTGTSGRRSEQYF. The CDR3 DNA reads as TGCAGCGTGACCGGGACTAGCGGGAGAAGATCCGAGCAGTACTTC.

The genes are TRBV7-9 and TRBJ2-3; D ambiguous. Trimming pared 6 bases from V and 3 bases from J, leaving 10 bases between. This CDR3 comprises 13 residues. CDR1 is SEHNR and CDR2 is FQNEAQ in the germline V gene (reference sequence). The CDR3 sequence: CASRSRLTDTQYF. The DNA for the CDR3 is TGTGCCAGCAGGTCGAGGTTAACAGATACGCAGTATTTT.

The count of this clone is one. This chain links TRBV19 with TRBJ2-7; D possibly corresponds to TRBD2 (6 bases). Germline loops: CDR1 LNHDA, CDR2 SQIVND (reference sequence). With 3 bases removed from V and 6 bases from J, the gap between germline ends came to 21 bases. There are 16 residues in the CDR3. The CDR3: CASSIDSGAVGGEQYF. For the CDR3, the DNA is TGTGCCAGTAGTATTGACTCTGGGGCTGTCGGGGGCGAGCAGTACTTC. The complete variable domain, with remaining parts taken from reference TRBV19 and TRBJ2-7, reads DGGITQSPKYLFRKEGQNVTLSCEQNLNHDAMYWYRQDPGQGLRLIYYSQIVNDFQKGDIAEGYSVSREKKESFPLTVTSAQKNPTAFYLCASSIDSGAVGGEQYFGPGTRLTVT.

The V gene is TRBV5-8, the J gene TRBJ1-3, with D uncertain. Germline V gives CDR1 SGHTS, CDR2 YDEGEE. This CDR3 contains 15 residues. Deletions cut 4 bases from V and 0 bases from J, with 11 bases between. DNA for the CDR3: TGTGCCAGCAGCCTGGCGGGGTCCTCTGGAAACACCATATATTTT. Translation: CASSLAGSSGNTIYF.

The chain combines TRBV7-2 with TRBJ1-5; TRBD1 might be the D (6 bases). This CDR3 spans 17 amino acids. Deletions cut 2 bases from V and 0 bases from J, with 14 bases between. Germline V gene data show CDR1 as SGHTA and CDR2 as FQGNSA. CDR3 DNA sequence: TGTGCCAGCAGCTTATTCGGACAGTATGATAGCAATCAGCCCCAGCATTTT. Its protein is CASSLFGQYDSNQPQHF.

The table lists this clone with a few counts. This chain uses TRBV19 with TRBJ1-1; D is unclear. Looked up from germline, CDR1 is LNHDA and CDR2 is SQIVND (reference sequence). CDR3 length: 13 amino acids. Trimming took 3 bases from V and 3 from J, leaving 8 bases between them. The CDR3 sequence: CASSMFRDTEAFF. The CDR3 region has the DNA TGTGCCAGTAGTATGTTCCGGGACACTGAAGCTTTCTTT. The variable domain in full, completed from reference TRBV19 and TRBJ1-1, reads DGGITQSPKYLFRKEGQNVTLSCEQNLNHDAMYWYRQDPGQGLRLIYYSQIVNDFQKGDIAEGYSVSREKKESFPLTVTSAQKNPTAFYLCASSMFRDTEAFFGQGTRLTVV.

The genes are TRBV27 and TRBJ2-3, with TRBD2 matching 9 bases. Per germline, CDR1 MNHEY and CDR2 SMNVEV (reference sequence). This CDR3 spans 16 amino acids. The V segment lost 4 bases and the J segment 6 bases; nucleotides outside the gene matches: 11. This chain's CDR3 is CASSSPLAGTSDTQYF. CDR3 DNA sequence: TGTGCCAGCAGTTCACCGCTAGCGGGGACATCGGATACGCAGTATTTT.

The chain uses TRBV2 and TRBJ2-3; no clear D. CDR1 SNHLY and CDR2 FYNNEI come from the germline V gene. The CDR3 sequence is 15 residues long. Trimming cost V 4 bases and J 0 bases, with 11 bases left between them. DNA of the CDR3: TGTGCCAGCAGTGCCCTGCCGCGTAGCACAGATACGCAGTATTTT. Translating gives CASSALPRSTDTQYF.

This clone appeared once. The chain links TRBV5-1 to TRBJ2-7; TRBD1 is a possible D gene (7 bases). V was pared by 4 bases and J by 6 bases, with 20 bases between. Germline V gene data show CDR1 as SGHRS and CDR2 as YFSETQ. CDR3 length: 15 residues. Here the CDR3 DNA reads TGCGCCAGCAGCCCGGAGGGACAGTCAGGAGGCGAGCAGTACTTC. This codes for CASSPEGQSGGEQYF.

The gene calls are TRBV5-1 and TRBJ1-4, with TRBD1 matching 7 bases. This CDR3 has 15 amino acids. The germline gives CDR1 SGHRS, CDR2 YFSETQ. Losses at the gene ends were 4 bases for V and 5 bases for J; bases not matched to a gene: 8. The CDR3, as DNA: TGCGCCAGCAGCCCAGAAGGGACAGAAAATGAAAAACTGTTTTTT. Translation: CASSPEGTENEKLFF.

This sequence joins TRBV21-1 and TRBJ2-5; TRBD1 is the table's D call and was not checked against the DNA. TRBV21-1 is flagged as a pseudogene. The CDR3 runs to 15 residues. Written as DNA, the CDR3 is TGTGCCAGCAACCCGCGGGACAGGGTAAGAGAGACCCAGTACTTC. Its translation is CASNPRDRVRETQYF.

This rearrangement joins TRBV15 to TRBJ2-2, with TRBD1 matching 7 bases. V trimming: 8 bases; J trimming: 1 base; junction bases outside the gene matches: 1. CDR1 is LNHNV, CDR2 YYDKDF, per germline (reference sequence). The CDR3 has 13 amino acids. The CDR3 sequence is CATRTGNTGELFF. The CDR3 DNA reads as TGTGCCACCCGGACAGGGAACACCGGGGAGCTGTTTTTT.

The sample holds one count of this clone. The rearrangement links TRBV6-1 to TRBJ1-2; D might be TRBD1 (5 bases). CDR3 length: 14 residues. V lost 5 bases and J 3 bases, leaving 13 bases between the germline ends. In germline, CDR1 is MNHNS, CDR2 SASEGT. The CDR3 DNA reads as TGTGCCAGCAGTTCCTTAGGCAGGGACTATGGCTACACCTTC. It translates to CASSSLGRDYGYTF.

This clone was detected only a few times. The V call is TRBV15, the J call TRBJ1-4, with D hard to call. Trimming stripped 2 bases from V and 7 bases from J, with 14 bases between. The CDR3 has 15 residues. Per germline, CDR1 LNHNV and CDR2 YYDKDF (reference sequence). CDR3 sequence reads: CATSRKLGGIEKLFF. The CDR3, as DNA: TGTGCCACCAGCAGAAAACTCGGAGGTATTGAAAAACTGTTTTTT.

CDR3 loop: CASSRPRTDQLTTQHF. CDR3 DNA sequence: TGTGCCAGCAGCCGACCCAGGACAGACCAACTGACAACCCAGCATTTT. V and J are TRBV7-9 and TRBJ1-5; tentative D call: TRBD1 (6 bases). The CDR3 covers 16 residues. Per the germline V gene, CDR1 is SEHNR and CDR2 is FQNEAQ (reference sequence). Trimming left V 5 bases short and J 11 bases short, with 25 bases between.

The chain combines TRBV4-1 with TRBJ2-2; D gene unclear. Germline V gene sequence: CDR1 MGHRA, CDR2 YSYEKL. This CDR3 has 14 residues. The ends were cut back, 1 base at V and 4 bases at J, with 7 bases in the middle. This chain's CDR3 is CASSQATSTGELFF. The CDR3 DNA sequence: TGCGCCAGCAGCCAAGCTACTTCCACCGGGGAGCTGTTTTTT.

This chain joins TRBV9 and TRBJ2-1; 7 bases agree with TRBD2. The CDR3 runs to 13 residues. Unmatched junction bases numbered 9, after V lost 5 bases and J lost 10 bases. In germline, CDR1 is SGDLS, CDR2 YYNGEE. The CDR3 reads CASSGLVSPEQFF. The CDR3 nucleotides are TGTGCCAGCAGTGGACTAGTTTCTCCGGAGCAGTTCTTC.

This sequence joins TRBV2 and TRBJ2-7, with 9 nucleotides matching TRBD2. Germline V gene data show CDR1 as SNHLY and CDR2 as FYNNEI. CDR3 length: 15 residues. V trimming: 7 bases; J trimming: 3 bases; junction bases outside the gene matches: 10. CDR3 residues: CASTLPGLASYEQYF. The CDR3, as DNA: TGTGCCAGCACCCTCCCTGGACTAGCGAGCTACGAGCAGTACTTC.

This chain connects TRBV11-3 to TRBJ2-2; tentatively, D is TRBD1 (5 bases). There are 14 residues in the CDR3. The V end lost 6 bases, the J end lost 1 base, and 9 bases lay between the germline ends. Germline CDR1 reads SGHNT; CDR2 reads YENEEA. The CDR3 nucleotides are TGTGCCAGCAGAGAACAGGTGAACACCGGGGAGCTGTTTTTT. Encoded protein: CASREQVNTGELFF.

V and J are TRBV6-6 and TRBJ1-2, with a possible D match to TRBD1 (5 bases). This CDR3 has 11 residues. Germline V gene data show CDR1 as MNHNY and CDR2 as SVGAGI (reference sequence). V was trimmed by 9 bases and J by 4 bases, leaving 9 bases between them. CDR3 in amino acids: CASRRGYGYTF. The CDR3 region has the DNA TGTGCCAGTCGAAGGGGCTATGGCTACACCTTC.

The V call is TRBV2, the J call TRBJ2-5; 7 nucleotides align to TRBD2. The CDR3 runs 13 residues. CDR1 and CDR2 from the germline V gene are SNHLY and FYNNEI. V was clipped by 8 bases and J by 2 bases; unmatched bases: 5. As DNA, the CDR3 is TGTGCCAGCCTAGGGACTACGCAAGAGACCCAGTACTTC. Protein sequence: CASLGTTQETQYF.

The CDR3 DNA sequence: TGTGCCAGCAGTTTGGGGAGAAGGCTTACCACCGGGGAGCTGTTTTTT. Translating gives CASSLGRRLTTGELFF. The chain couples TRBV28 to TRBJ2-2, with D possibly TRBD2 on 5 matching bases. V dropped 3 bases and J dropped 4 bases, with 15 bases sitting between them. CDR3 size: 16 residues. Germline CDR1 and CDR2: MDHEN and SYDVKM. The full variable domain, with the rest looked up from reference TRBV28 and TRBJ2-2, is DVKVTQSSRYLVKRTGEKVFLECVQDMDHENMFWYRQDPGLGLRLIYFSYDVKMKEKGDIPEGYSVSREKKERFSLILESASTNQTSMYLCASSLGRRLTTGELFFGEGSRLTVL.

V and J are TRBV6-5 and TRBJ1-5; 9 bases fit TRBD1. The CDR3 consists of 14 residues. Germline CDR1 is MNHEY and CDR2 is SVGAGI. With 6 bases clipped from V and 4 bases from J, the junction kept 4 bases outside the gene matches. CDR3 sequence: CASRGTGRNQPQHF. The CDR3 bases are TGTGCCAGCAGGGGGACAGGGAGGAATCAGCCCCAGCATTTT.

This chain uses TRBV4-1 with TRBJ1-2; 8 nucleotides match TRBD1. Looked up from germline, CDR1 is MGHRA and CDR2 is YSYEKL. This CDR3 is built from 18 residues. The V segment lost 1 base and the J segment 3 bases; nucleotides outside the gene matches: 13. The CDR3 coding sequence is TGCGCCAGCAGCCAAGCCGGACAGGGACTAGCAAAATACTATGGCTACACCTTC. Protein sequence: CASSQAGQGLAKYYGYTF.

The rearrangement uses TRBV2 and TRBJ2-2; 8 nucleotides match TRBD1. V was clipped by 10 bases and J by 0 bases; unmatched bases: 7. Germline V gene data show CDR1 as SNHLY and CDR2 as FYNNEI. CDR3 length: 15 residues. CDR3 in amino acids: CATVMGQANTGELFF. The CDR3 nucleotides are TGTGCCACCGTTATGGGACAGGCGAACACCGGGGAGCTGTTTTTT.